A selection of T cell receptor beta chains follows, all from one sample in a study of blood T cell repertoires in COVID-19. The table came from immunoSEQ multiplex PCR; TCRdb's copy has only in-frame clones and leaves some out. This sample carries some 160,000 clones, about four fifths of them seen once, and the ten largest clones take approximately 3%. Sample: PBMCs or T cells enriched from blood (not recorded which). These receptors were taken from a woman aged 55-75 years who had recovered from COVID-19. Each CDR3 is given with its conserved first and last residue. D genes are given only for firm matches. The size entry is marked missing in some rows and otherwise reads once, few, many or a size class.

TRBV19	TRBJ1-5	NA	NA	TGTGCCAGTAGAGGACAGCTCAATAGCAATCAGCCCCAGCATTTT	CASRGQLNSNQPQHF
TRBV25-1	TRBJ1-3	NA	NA	TGTGCCAGCAACCACAACGGAAACACCATATATTTT	CASNHNGNTIYF
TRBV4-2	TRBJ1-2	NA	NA	TGTGCCAGCAGCCCGAACCCAGGGAATTTTGGCTACACCTTC	CASSPNPGNFGYTF
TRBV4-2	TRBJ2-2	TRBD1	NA	TGTGCCAGCAGCGGACGCACAGGGGCGAACACCGGGGAGCTGTTTTTT	CASSGRTGANTGELFF
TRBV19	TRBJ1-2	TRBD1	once	TGTGCCAGTAGACCCACAGGGGGCTCTAATGGCTACACCTTC	CASRPTGGSNGYTF
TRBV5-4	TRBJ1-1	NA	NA	TGTGCCAGCAGCTTGACGGGGGGGGTGATCATGAACACTGAAGCTTTCTTT	CASSLTGGVIMNTEAFF
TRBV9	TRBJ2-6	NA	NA	TGTGCCAGCAGCAATAGCGCTAACTCTGGGGCCAACGTCCTGACTTTC	CASSNSANSGANVLTF
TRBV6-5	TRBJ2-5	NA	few	TGTGCCAGCAGGGCTGCAGGGCAGCAAGAGACCCAGTACTTC	CASRAAGQQETQYF
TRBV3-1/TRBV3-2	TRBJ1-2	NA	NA	TGTGCCAGCAGCCGACAGGCCGGAGGCTATGGCTACACCTTC	CASSRQAGGYGYTF
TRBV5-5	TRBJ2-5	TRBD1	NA	TGTGCCAGCAGCAGGGACAGACAAGAGACCCAGTACTTC	CASSRDRQETQYF
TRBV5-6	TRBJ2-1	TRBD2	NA	TGTGCCAGCAGCTTGGTAGCGGGGAAATACAATGAGCAGTTCTTC	CASSLVAGKYNEQFF
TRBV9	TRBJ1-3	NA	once	TGTGCCAGCAGCGGGGCAACACGCATGGAGGACGTATTGGACTCTGGAAACACCATATATTTT	CASSGATRMEDVLDSGNTIYF
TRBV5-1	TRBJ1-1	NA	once	TGCGCCAGCAGCTTGGGGTCTACAGGGAACACTGAAGCTTTCTTT	CASSLGSTGNTEAFF
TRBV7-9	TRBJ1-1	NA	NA	TGTGCCAGCAGCACCCTTGGACAGTCAATGAACACTGAAGCTTTCTTT	CASSTLGQSMNTEAFF
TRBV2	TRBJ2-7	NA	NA	TGTGCCAGCAGGGTAGCGGAGAGGGAGCAGTACTTC	CASRVAEREQYF
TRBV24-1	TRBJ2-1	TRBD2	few	TGTGCCACCAGTGATTCCATGACAGCGGGGGGAACTTACAATGAGCAGTTCTTC	CATSDSMTAGGTYNEQFF
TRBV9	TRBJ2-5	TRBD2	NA	TGTGCCAGCAGCGCCATTAGCGGGGGGGCGTGGGAGACCCAGTACTTC	CASSAISGGAWETQYF
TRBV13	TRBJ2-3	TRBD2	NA	TGTGCCAGCAGCTTAGCCGGTAGCGGGACTGAAACTAGCACAGATACGCAGTATTTT	CASSLAGSGTETSTDTQYF
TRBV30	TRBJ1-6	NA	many	TGTGCCTGGACCCGGACGTCGGGGCCCCTCCACTTT	CAWTRTSGPLHF
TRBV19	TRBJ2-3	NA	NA	TGTGCCAGTAGCCCAGGGTATGGAGATACGCAGTATTTT	CASSPGYGDTQYF
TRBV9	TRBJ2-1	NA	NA	TGTGCCAGCAGCGTAAACGGGGAGGTTCACAATGAGCAGTTCTTC	CASSVNGEVHNEQFF
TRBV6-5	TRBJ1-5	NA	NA	TGTGCCAGCAATTTTATGGGGGGGGATCAGCCCCAGCATTTT	CASNFMGGDQPQHF
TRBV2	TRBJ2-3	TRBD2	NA	TGTGCCAGTAAAGTAGCGGGGGGGGCAGATACGCAGTATTTT	CASKVAGGADTQYF
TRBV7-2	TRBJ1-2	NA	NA	TGTGCCAGCAGCTTAGCAGGGGTGCGTGAGGTCTACACCTTC	CASSLAGVREVYTF
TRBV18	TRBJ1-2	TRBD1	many	TGTGCCAGCTCACCTAGACAGGGGGAAGGCTACACCTTC	CASSPRQGEGYTF
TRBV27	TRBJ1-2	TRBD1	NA	TGTGCCAGCAGTACTAGACAGGGTCGCTTGGGTGGCTACACCTTC	CASSTRQGRLGGYTF
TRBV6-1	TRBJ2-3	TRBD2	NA	TGTGCCAGCAGTGAAGCCCCAGCGGGGGGGAACACAGATACGCAGTATTTT	CASSEAPAGGNTDTQYF
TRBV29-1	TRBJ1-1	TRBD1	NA	TGCAGCGTTGAGGGACAGGGTGTCGGCACTGAAGCTTTCTTT	CSVEGQGVGTEAFF
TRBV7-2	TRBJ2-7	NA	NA	TGTGCCAGCAGCCCCGGAGCCTACGAGCAGTACTTC	CASSPGAYEQYF
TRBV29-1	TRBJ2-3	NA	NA	TGCAGCGTTATTCGGGGCGCGGGGTGGGATACGCAGTATTTT	CSVIRGAGWDTQYF
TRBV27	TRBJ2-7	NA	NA	TGTGCCAGCAGCCCCGGGACTCCACAAGAGCAGTACTTC	CASSPGTPQEQYF
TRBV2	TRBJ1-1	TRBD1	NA	TGTGCCAGCACCTACGTCGTAGGGACAGGGGGTTTGAACACTGAAGCTTTCTTT	CASTYVVGTGGLNTEAFF
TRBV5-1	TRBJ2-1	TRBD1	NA	TGCGCCAGCAGCTCTTCGGACAGGGGTATCGACAATGAGCAGTTCTTC	CASSSSDRGIDNEQFF
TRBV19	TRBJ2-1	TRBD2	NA	TGTGCCAGTAAACTAGCGGGGGGTTCTAATGAGCAGTTCTTC	CASKLAGGSNEQFF
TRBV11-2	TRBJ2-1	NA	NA	TGTGCCAGCAGCGAGTACAATGAGCAGTTCTTC	CASSEYNEQFF
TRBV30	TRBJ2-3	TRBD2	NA	TGTGCCTGGAGCCATACTAGCGGGGGGAGAAATACGCAGTATTTT	CAWSHTSGGRNTQYF
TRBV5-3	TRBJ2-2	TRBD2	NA	TGTGCCAGAAGGGTACTAGCGCCAAGGACCGGGGAGCTGTTTTTT	CARRVLAPRTGELFF
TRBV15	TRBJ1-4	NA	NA	TGTGCCACCAGCAGAGATTTCGAGGTATTCGGTGAAAAACTGTTTTTT	CATSRDFEVFGEKLFF
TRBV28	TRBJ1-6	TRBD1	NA	TGTGCCAGCAGTTGGGACAGAGACTCCTATAATTCACCCCTCCACTTT	CASSWDRDSYNSPLHF
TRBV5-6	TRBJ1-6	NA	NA	TGTGCCAGCAGCTTGGGACAGATCAATTCACCCCTCCACTTT	CASSLGQINSPLHF
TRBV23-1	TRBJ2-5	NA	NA	TGCGCCAGCAGTCAATCGCCGGGACAAGAAGAGACCCAGTACTTC	CASSQSPGQEETQYF
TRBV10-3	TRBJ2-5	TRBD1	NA	TGTGCCATCAGGAGACAGGGGCTCCAAGAGACCCAGTACTTC	CAIRRQGLQETQYF
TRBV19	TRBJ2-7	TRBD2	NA	TGTGCCAGTAGTAGCGGGGGGTACTACGAGCAGTACTTC	CASSSGGYYEQYF
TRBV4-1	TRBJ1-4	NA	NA	TGCGCCAGCAGCCAAAAATCACACGCCAGCGGCGAAAAACTGTTTTTT	CASSQKSHASGEKLFF
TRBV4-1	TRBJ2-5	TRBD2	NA	TGCGCCAGCAGCCAAGACAGGGGGCTAGCGGGGGAACAAGAGACCCAGTACTTC	CASSQDRGLAGEQETQYF
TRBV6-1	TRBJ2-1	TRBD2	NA	TGTGCCAGCAGTGACCCGGGACTAGCGGGGGGGCCCGGCAATGAGCAGTTCTTC	CASSDPGLAGGPGNEQFF
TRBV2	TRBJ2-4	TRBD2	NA	TGTGCCAGCACCGGGGCTAGCGGGGGCCGCGAGCACTTC	CASTGASGGREHF
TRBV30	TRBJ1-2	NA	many	TGTGCCTGGGCCCGGACGGACTTTACTAACTATGGCTACACCTTC	CAWARTDFTNYGYTF
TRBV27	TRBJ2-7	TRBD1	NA	TGTGCCAGCAGTTTCGGGACAGGACCTTCCTACGAGCAGTACTTC	CASSFGTGPSYEQYF
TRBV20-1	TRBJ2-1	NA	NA	TGCAGTGCCATTCAGGGTTTTGGTCAGTTCTTC	CSAIQGFGQFF
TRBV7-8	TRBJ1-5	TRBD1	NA	TGTGCCAGCAGCCCGGGACAGGGATTTCATCAGCCCCAGCATTTT	CASSPGQGFHQPQHF
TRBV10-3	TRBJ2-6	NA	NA	TGTGCCATCAGTGGGTCCGGTGCGAACTCTGGGGCCAACGTCCTGACTTTC	CAISGSGANSGANVLTF